The clone carrying this TCR beta chain was counted a few times. The CDR3 carries no conserved terminal phenylalanine or tryptophan, so it likely arises from a read error. The DNA is left out, because the CDR3 cannot be placed on it with certainty; the CDR3 is given as TCRdb lists it. The CDR3 contains 9 residues when both ends are counted. Germline CDR1 reads DFQATT; CDR2 reads SNEGSKA (reference sequence). This sample was included in a study of blood T cell repertoires in COVID-19. Whole-study context: Acute and convalescent COVID-19 specimens originated in the United States, Italy and Spain. Sources were T cells, B-cell-depleted T cells, or PBMCs; the material itself was cDNA or gDNA.

In the authors' methods: Reference gene primer amplification yielded estimated nucleated cell counts. Some clones are missing from TCRdb's copy, which holds only in-frame ones; the method was immunoSEQ multiplex PCR. V and J calls and clone size follow that table, whereas D and trimming were derived from the DNA. Of 120,000 or so clones in the sample, over 80% are singletons; the top ten hold 1.9%. The receptor was isolated from a man in his 70s with acute or convalescent COVID-19. The material sequenced was peripheral blood. The chain couples TRBV20-1 to TRBJ1-1; TRBD1, the table's D call, lacks a check against the DNA. The CDR3 loop reads CSAGSRWAV.